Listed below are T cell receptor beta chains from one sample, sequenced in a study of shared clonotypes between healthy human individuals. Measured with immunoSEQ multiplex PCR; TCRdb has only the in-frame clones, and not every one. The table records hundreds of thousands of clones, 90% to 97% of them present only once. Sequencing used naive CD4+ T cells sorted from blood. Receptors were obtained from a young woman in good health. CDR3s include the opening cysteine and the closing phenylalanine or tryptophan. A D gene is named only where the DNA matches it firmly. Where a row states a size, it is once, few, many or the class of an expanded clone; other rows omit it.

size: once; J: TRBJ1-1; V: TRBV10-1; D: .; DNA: TGCGCCAGCAGTGAGGGGGTGCTCGTGGGGGCTGGTGCTGAAGCTTTCTTT; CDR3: CASSEGVLVGAGAEAFF
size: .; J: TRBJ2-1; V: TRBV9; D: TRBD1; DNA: TGTGCCAGCAGCCCCCTGGACAGGTACAATGAGCAGTTCTTC; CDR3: CASSPLDRYNEQFF
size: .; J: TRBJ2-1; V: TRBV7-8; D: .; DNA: TGTGCCAGCAGCGAAAACCCACAGGGATTCAATGAGCAGTTCTTC; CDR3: CASSENPQGFNEQFF
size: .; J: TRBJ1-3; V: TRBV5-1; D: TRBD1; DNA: TGCGCCAGCAGCTTGGACCAGGGGGGCTCTGGAAACACCATATATTTT; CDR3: CASSLDQGGSGNTIYF
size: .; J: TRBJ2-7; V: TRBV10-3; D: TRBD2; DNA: TGTGCCATCAGTGACCCTACGTGGGGCGGGAGTTCCTCCGAGCAGTACTTC; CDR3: CAISDPTWGGSSSEQYF
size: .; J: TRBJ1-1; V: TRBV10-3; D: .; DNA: TGTGCCATCAGTCCAGTTAACACTGAAGCTTTCTTT; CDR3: CAISPVNTEAFF
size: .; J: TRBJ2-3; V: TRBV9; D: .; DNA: TGTGCCAGCAGCGACACGTCTAGGACGGAAAGATCTAGCACAGATACGCAGTATTTT; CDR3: CASSDTSRTERSSTDTQYF
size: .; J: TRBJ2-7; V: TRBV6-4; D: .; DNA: TGTGCCAGCAGCCCCGAACGGTCCTCCTACGAGCAGTACTTC; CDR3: CASSPERSSYEQYF
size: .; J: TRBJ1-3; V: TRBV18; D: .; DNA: TGTGCCAGCTCACCGACGACATTAACTGGAAACACCATATATTTT; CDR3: CASSPTTLTGNTIYF
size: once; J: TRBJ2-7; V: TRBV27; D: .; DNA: TGTGCCAGCAGTTTATCGGGGCGTGTTCCCAACGGCGAGCAGTACTTC; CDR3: CASSLSGRVPNGEQYF
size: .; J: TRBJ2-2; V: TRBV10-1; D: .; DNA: TGCGCCAGCACAACTGGAAACACCGGGGAGCTGTTTTTT; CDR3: CASTTGNTGELFF
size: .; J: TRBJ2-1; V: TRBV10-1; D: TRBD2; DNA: TGCGCCAGCAGTGGGGGACTAGCGGGAGGGGACAATGAGCAGTTCTTC; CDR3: CASSGGLAGGDNEQFF
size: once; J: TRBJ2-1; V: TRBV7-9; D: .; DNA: TGTGCCAGCAGCTTAGTTGCGAGAGAGCAGTTCTTC; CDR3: CASSLVAREQFF
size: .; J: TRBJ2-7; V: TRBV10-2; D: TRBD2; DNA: TGCGCCAGCAGGGGCCTACTAGCGGGATCCCGCGACTACGAGCAGTACTTC; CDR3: CASRGLLAGSRDYEQYF
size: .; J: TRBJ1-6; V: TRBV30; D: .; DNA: TGTGCCTGGACCTGGACAGTCTTAGATTCACCCCTCCACTTT; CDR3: CAWTWTVLDSPLHF
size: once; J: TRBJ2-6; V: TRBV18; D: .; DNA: TGTGCCAGCTCACTTATGGAAAGGCCCGATTTTGGCTCTGGGGCCAACGTCCTGACTTTC; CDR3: CASSLMERPDFGSGANVLTF
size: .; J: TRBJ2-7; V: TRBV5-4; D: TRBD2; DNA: TGTGCCAGCAGCTTGGCACCGGGGCGGGGGGACGAGCAGTACTTC; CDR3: CASSLAPGRGDEQYF
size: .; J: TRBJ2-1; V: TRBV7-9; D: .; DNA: TGTGCCAGCAGCCGAGGAAGTGGATCCTACAATGAGCAGTTCTTC; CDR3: CASSRGSGSYNEQFF
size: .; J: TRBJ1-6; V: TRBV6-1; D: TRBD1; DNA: TGTGCCAGCAGTAAGGGACAGACATATAATTCACCCCTCCACTTT; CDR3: CASSKGQTYNSPLHF
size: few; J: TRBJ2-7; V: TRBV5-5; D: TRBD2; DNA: TGTGCCAGCAGCTCACTAGCGGGAGTCGCGTACGAGCAGTACTTC; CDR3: CASSSLAGVAYEQYF
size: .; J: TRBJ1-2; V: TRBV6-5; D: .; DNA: TGTGCCAGCAGTTACCTGGGGCGTAACTATGGCTACACCTTC; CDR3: CASSYLGRNYGYTF
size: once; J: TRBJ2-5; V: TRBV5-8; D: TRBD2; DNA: TGTGCCAGCAGCTTGGGTAGCGGGAGGGCCGTGGAGACCCAGTACTTC; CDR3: CASSLGSGRAVETQYF
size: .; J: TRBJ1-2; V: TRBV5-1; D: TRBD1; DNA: TGCGCCAGCAGCTTGGAGCAGGGGGCGCGAGATGGCTACACCTTC; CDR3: CASSLEQGARDGYTF
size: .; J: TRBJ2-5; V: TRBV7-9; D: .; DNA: TGTGCCAGCAGCTTAGTAGCGGAAGAGACCCAGTACTTC; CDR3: CASSLVAEETQYF
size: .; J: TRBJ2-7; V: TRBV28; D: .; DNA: TGTGCCAGCAGGCCAACTACCTACGAGCAGTACTTC; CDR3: CASRPTTYEQYF
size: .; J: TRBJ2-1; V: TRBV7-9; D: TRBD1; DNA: TGTGCCAGCAGCTGGGGACAGGACCCCGTGCTCAATGAGCAGTTCTTC; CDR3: CASSWGQDPVLNEQFF
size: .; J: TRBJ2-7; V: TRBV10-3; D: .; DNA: TGTGCCATCAGTGAGATTGCCCCCGAGCAGTACTTC; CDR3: CAISEIAPEQYF
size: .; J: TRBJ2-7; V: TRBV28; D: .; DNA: TGTGCCAGCAGACTGGTGGGAGGTCTTAGGAGCTCCTACGAGCAGTACTTC; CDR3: CASRLVGGLRSSYEQYF
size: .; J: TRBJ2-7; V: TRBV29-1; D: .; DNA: TGCAGCGTTGGCCAGACACGGGAGCAGTACTTC; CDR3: CSVGQTREQYF
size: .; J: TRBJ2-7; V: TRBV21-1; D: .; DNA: TGTGCCAGCAGCAAAAAAAGGGGACAGGAGTTCTACGAGCAGTACTTC; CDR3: CASSKKRGQEFYEQYF
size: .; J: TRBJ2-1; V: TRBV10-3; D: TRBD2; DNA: TGTGCCATCAGTGAAAGGCTAGCGGGAGACAATGAGCAGTTCTTC; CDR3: CAISERLAGDNEQFF
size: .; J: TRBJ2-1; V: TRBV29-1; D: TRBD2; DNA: TGCAGCGCCCGTGAAACTAGCGGGAGGGCCTCCTACAATGAGCAGTTCTTC; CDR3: CSARETSGRASYNEQFF